This record covers a single T cell receptor (beta chain). These data originate in a study of blood T cell repertoires in COVID-19. Across the study: Donors in the United States, Italy and Spain gave samples during acute or convalescent COVID-19. Sources were T cells, B-cell-depleted T cells, or PBMCs; the material itself was cDNA or gDNA.

Authors' processing steps: Estimation of nucleated cell counts relied on the amplification of reference gene primers. Sequenced by immunoSEQ multiplex PCR; TCRdb stores in-frame clones only, minus some. Clone size and the V and J calls come from that table; the DNA yielded D and trimming. The table records under 100,000 clones, 80% to 90% of them present only once. From germline, CDR1 is MNHEY and CDR2 SMNVEV (reference sequence). The CDR3 loop spans 17 amino acids. V shed 6 bases and J shed 5 bases, with 25 bases lying between them. The chain joins TRBV27 to TRBJ1-2, with D unclear. The TCR comes from a human donor in a cohort sampled during active COVID-19. The specimen was peripheral blood. CDR3 DNA: TGTGCCAGCAGCCTAGGGAGGACGTGGGCCTTAAATTATGGCTACACCTTC. The encoded protein is CASSLGRTWALNYGYTF.